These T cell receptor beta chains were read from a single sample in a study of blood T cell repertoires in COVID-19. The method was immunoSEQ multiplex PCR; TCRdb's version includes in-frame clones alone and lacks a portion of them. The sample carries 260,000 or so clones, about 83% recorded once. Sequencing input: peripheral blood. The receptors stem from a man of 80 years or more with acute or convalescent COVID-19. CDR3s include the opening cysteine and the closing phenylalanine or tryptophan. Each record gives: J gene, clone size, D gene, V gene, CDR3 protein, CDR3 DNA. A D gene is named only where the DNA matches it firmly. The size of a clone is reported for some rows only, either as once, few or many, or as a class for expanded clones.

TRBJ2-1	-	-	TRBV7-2	CASSAYNEQFF	TGTGCCAGCAGCGCGTACAATGAGCAGTTCTTC
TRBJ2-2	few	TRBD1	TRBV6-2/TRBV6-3	CASSPGTGDTGELFF	TGTGCCAGCAGCCCCGGGACAGGGGACACCGGGGAGCTGTTTTTT
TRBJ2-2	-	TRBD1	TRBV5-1	CASQDRGDTGELFF	TGCGCCAGTCAGGACAGGGGAGACACCGGGGAGCTGTTTTTT
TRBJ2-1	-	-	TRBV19	CASSSGMTNYNEQFF	TGTGCCAGTAGCTCGGGTATGACCAACTACAATGAGCAGTTCTTC
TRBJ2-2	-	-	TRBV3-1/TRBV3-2	CASSQVTGMNTGELFF	TGTGCCAGCAGCCAAGTTACGGGAATGAACACCGGGGAGCTGTTTTTT
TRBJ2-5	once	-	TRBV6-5	CASRQQGGETQYF	TGTGCCAGCAGGCAACAGGGCGGGGAGACCCAGTACTTC
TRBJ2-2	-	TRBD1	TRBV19	CASSGGQGANTGELFF	TGTGCCAGTAGTGGGGGACAGGGGGCGAACACCGGGGAGCTGTTTTTT
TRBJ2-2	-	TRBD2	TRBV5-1	CASSFSGTSGTGELFF	TGCGCCAGCAGCTTTTCCGGGACTAGCGGAACCGGGGAGCTGTTTTTT
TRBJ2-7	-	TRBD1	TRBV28	CASSSTGYSYEQYF	TGTGCCAGCAGTTCGACAGGGTACTCCTACGAGCAGTACTTC
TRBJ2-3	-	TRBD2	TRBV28	CASSLSPPGLAGGRHTQYF	TGTGCCAGCTCATTATCCCCACCCGGACTAGCGGGAGGGCGGCATACGCAGTATTTT
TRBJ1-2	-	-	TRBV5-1	CASSLAEVPGGYTF	TGCGCCAGCAGCTTGGCGGAGGTGCCTGGTGGCTACACCTTC
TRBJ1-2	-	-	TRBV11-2	CASSLGKEGDGYTF	TGTGCCAGCAGCTTAGGGAAGGAAGGGGATGGCTACACCTTC
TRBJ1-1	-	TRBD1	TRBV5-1	CASSPRFQGARRISEAFF	TGCGCCAGCAGTCCCCGATTCCAGGGGGCGCGTCGAATTAGTGAAGCTTTCTTT
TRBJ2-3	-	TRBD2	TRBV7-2	CASSFRPLTSGITDTQYF	TGTGCCAGCAGCTTTCGCCCCTTAACTAGCGGGATCACAGATACGCAGTATTTT
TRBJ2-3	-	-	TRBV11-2	CASSLERAGRDTQYF	TGTGCCAGCAGCTTAGAGAGGGCGGGAAGAGATACGCAGTATTTT
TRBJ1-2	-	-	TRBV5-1	CASSDSVYGYTF	TGCGCCAGCAGCGATTCAGTCTATGGCTACACCTTC
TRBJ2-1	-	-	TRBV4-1	CASSQVGASRNNEQFF	TGCGCCAGCAGCCAAGTGGGGGCTAGCAGGAACAATGAGCAGTTCTTC